This entry is about one T cell receptor (beta chain). The antigen remains unidentified. This sample was taken from a study of PD-1 blockade in classical Hodgkin lymphoma. Whole-study findings and limits: Exclusion applied to patients who initiated nivolumab less than 1 year following ASCT. Complete responders possessed baseline diversity comparable to newly diagnosed patients. Unlike CD8+ TCR diversity, which did not rise significantly by C4D1, CD4+ TCR diversity did.

Relapse was seen in all patients after autologous stem cell transplantation, and brentuximab vedotin exposure was variable. Investigators isolated CD4+ T cells from thawed PBMCs through magnetic negative selection. Measured with immunoSEQ multiplex PCR; TCRdb has only the in-frame clones, and not every one. The sample comprises thousands of clones, around 90% of which are singletons, and roughly 0.96% rests with the top ten. Germline CDR1 SGHRS, CDR2 YFSETQ. The CDR3 runs 14 residues. J lost 4 bases, V lost 1 base, and 3 bases had no gene match. The sequencing used CD4+ T cells from blood, collected at baseline. This TCR derives from a human donor with classical Hodgkin lymphoma. The rearrangement links TRBV5-1 to TRBJ1-1; TRBD1 agrees at 8 bases. The CDR3: CASSLQGAGTEAFF. CDR3 DNA sequence: TGCGCCAGCAGCTTGCAGGGGGCGGGCACTGAAGCTTTCTTT.